The source of this T cell receptor (beta chain) is a study of blood T cell repertoires in COVID-19. Germline CDR1 is KGHSH and CDR2 is LQKENI. V gave up 6 bases and J gave up 6 bases, with 11 bases separating them. The CDR3 contains 13 residues. Measured with immunoSEQ multiplex PCR; TCRdb has only the in-frame clones, and not every one. The top ten clones hold around 8% of a sample with about 45,000 clones, 83% of them seen once. In its sample, this clone was seen a few times. This clonotype originated in a man aged 80 or over in a cohort sampled during active COVID-19. The sample taken for sequencing was peripheral blood. The chain joins TRBV18 to TRBJ2-2; D is perhaps TRBD2 (5 bases). CDR3 bases: TGTGCCAGCTCCCCAGAGAGGGCCGGGGAGCTGTTTTTT. It translates to CASSPERAGELFF.